The T cell receptor (beta chain) described here comes from a study of blood T cell repertoires in COVID-19. In the study overall: The study drew acute and convalescent COVID-19 samples from the United States, Italy and Spain.

Per germline, CDR1 SGHRS and CDR2 YFSETQ. The CDR3 is 14 residues long. Trimming took off 2 bases at V and 5 bases at J, with 14 bases between the two ends. This table comes from immunoSEQ multiplex PCR, and its TCRdb copy is limited to in-frame clones, with some not included. Among just over 300,000 clones listed, around nine tenths were seen once. Sequencing was performed on PBMCs or T cells enriched from blood (not recorded which). The sequence derives from a middle-aged woman who had recovered from COVID-19. This sequence joins TRBV5-1 and TRBJ2-7; tentative D call: TRBD1 (6 bases). The CDR3 nucleotides read TGCGCCAGCAGCTTCCAGGGGAGTCTAAACGAGCAGTACTTC. It encodes CASSFQGSLNEQYF.